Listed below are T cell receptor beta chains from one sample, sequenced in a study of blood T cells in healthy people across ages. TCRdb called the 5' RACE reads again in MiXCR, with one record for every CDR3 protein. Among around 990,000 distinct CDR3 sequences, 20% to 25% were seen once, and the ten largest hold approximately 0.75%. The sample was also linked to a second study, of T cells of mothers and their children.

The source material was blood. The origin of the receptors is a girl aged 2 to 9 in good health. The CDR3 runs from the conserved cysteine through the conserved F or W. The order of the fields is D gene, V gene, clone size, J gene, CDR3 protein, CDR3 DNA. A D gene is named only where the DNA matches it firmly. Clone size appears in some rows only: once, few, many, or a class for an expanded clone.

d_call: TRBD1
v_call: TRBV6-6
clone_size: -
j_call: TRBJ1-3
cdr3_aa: CASSWRQGGNTIYF
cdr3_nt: TGTGCCAGCAGCTGGCGACAGGGTGGAAACACCATATATTTT

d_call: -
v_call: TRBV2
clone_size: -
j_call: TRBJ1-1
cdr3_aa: CASTGTPGSVWTEAFF
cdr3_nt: TGTGCCAGCACGGGGACTCCCGGGTCGGTTTGGACTGAAGCTTTCTTT

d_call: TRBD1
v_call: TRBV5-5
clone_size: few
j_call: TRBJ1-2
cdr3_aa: CASRKGQPNYGYTF
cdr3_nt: TGTGCCAGCAGGAAGGGACAGCCTAACTATGGCTACACCTTC

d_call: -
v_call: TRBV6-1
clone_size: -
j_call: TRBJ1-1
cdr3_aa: CASSLYDPLGSGNTEAFF
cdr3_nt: TGTGCCAGCAGTCTATACGACCCGTTGGGGTCCGGGAACACTGAAGCTTTCTTT

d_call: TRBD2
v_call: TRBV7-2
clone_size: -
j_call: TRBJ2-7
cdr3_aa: CASILAKAGGYEQYF
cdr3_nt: TGTGCCAGCATCTTAGCTAAAGCGGGGGGGTACGAGCAGTACTTC

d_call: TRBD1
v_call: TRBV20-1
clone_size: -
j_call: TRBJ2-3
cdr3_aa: CSARGQSTDTQYF
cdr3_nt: TGCAGTGCTAGGGGACAGAGCACAGATACGCAGTATTTT

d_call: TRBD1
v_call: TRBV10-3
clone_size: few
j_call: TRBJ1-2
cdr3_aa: CAISKDRGDYGYTF
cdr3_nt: TGTGCCATCAGTAAAGACAGGGGAGACTATGGCTACACCTTC

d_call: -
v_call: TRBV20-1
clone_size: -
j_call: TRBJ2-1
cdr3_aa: CSATNAESSYNEQFF
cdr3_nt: TGCAGTGCTACTAATGCTGAGAGCTCCTACAATGAGCAGTTCTTC

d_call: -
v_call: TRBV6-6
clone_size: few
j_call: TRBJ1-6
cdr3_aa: CASSPRESNSPLHF
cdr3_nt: TGTGCCAGCAGCCCCCGTGAGAGTAATTCACCCCTCCACTTT

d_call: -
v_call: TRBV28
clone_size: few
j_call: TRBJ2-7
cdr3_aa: CASSGPGTLQDEQYF
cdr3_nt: TGTGCCAGCAGTGGCCCCGGGACTCTTCAAGACGAGCAGTACTTC

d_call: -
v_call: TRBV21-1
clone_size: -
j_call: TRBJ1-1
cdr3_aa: CASSKAPNTEAFF
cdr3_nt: TGTGCCAGCAGCAAAGCCCCGAACACTGAAGCTTTCTTT

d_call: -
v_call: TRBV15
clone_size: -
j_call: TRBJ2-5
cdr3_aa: CATSPPGSGRLKTQYF
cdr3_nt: TGTGCCACCAGCCCCCCGGGGTCGGGACGATTGAAGACCCAGTACTTC

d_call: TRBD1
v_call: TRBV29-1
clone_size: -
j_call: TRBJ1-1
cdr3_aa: CSVEVTGVNTEAFF
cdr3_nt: TGCAGCGTTGAAGTGACAGGGGTGAACACTGAAGCTTTCTTT

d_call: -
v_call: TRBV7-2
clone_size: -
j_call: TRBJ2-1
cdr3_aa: CASASPGASSYNEQFF
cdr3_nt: TGTGCCAGCGCCTCCCCGGGAGCGAGCTCCTACAATGAGCAGTTCTTC

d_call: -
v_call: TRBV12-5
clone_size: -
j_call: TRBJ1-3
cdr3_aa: CASGDTHGERAGNTIYF
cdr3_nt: TGTGCTAGTGGAGACACCCACGGGGAAAGGGCTGGAAACACCATATATTTT

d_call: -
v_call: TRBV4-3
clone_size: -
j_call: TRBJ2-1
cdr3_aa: CASSQASQNSYNEQFF
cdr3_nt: TGCGCCAGCAGCCAAGCGTCACAAAACTCCTACAATGAGCAGTTCTTC

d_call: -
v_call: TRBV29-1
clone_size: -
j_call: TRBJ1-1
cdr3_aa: CSVEDQEGPEAFF
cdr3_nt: TGCAGCGTTGAAGATCAGGAGGGACCTGAAGCTTTCTTT

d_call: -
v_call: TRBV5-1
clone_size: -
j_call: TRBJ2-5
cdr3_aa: CASVKDSYQETQYF
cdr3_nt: TGCGCCAGCGTAAAGGACAGCTACCAAGAGACCCAGTACTTC

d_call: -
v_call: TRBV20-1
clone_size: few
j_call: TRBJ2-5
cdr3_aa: CSARVTETQYF
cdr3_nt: TGCAGTGCTAGAGTTACGGAGACCCAGTACTTC

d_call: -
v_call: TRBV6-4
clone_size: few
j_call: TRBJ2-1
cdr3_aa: CASRAGTNEQFF
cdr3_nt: TGTGCCAGCAGGGCGGGTACAAATGAGCAGTTCTTC

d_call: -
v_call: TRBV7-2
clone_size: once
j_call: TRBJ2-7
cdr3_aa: CASSLMRGDAFYEQYF
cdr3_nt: TGTGCCAGCAGCCTGATGAGGGGGGACGCTTTTTACGAGCAGTACTTC

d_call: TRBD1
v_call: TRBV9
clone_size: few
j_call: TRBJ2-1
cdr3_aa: CASSPGTGMNEQFF
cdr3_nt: TGTGCCAGCAGCCCCGGGACAGGGATGAATGAGCAGTTCTTC

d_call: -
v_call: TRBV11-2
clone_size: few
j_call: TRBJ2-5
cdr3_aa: CASTPFGGFQETQYF
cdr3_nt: TGTGCCAGCACCCCCTTTGGGGGGTTCCAAGAGACCCAGTACTTC

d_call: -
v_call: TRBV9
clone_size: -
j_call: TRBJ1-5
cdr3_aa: CASSRDTTGLQHF
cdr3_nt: TGTGCCAGCAGCAGGGACACGACAGGCCTTCAGCATTTT

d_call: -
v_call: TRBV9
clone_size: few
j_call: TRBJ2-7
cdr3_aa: CASSVGGTGSHEQYF
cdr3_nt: TGTGCCAGCAGCGTAGGGGGGACGGGGTCCCACGAGCAGTACTTC

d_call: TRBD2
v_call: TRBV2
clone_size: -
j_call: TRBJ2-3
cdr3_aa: CAGSVAGGQDTQYF
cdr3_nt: TGTGCCGGCAGCGTAGCGGGGGGACAAGATACGCAGTATTTT

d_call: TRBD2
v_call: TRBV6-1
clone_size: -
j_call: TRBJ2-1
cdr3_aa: CASNPSGKGGNEQFF
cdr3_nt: TGTGCCAGCAACCCTAGCGGGAAAGGGGGCAATGAGCAGTTCTTC

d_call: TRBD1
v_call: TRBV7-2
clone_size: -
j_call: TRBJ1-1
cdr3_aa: CASRWDREAHEAFF
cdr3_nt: TGTGCCAGCAGATGGGACAGGGAAGCCCATGAAGCTTTCTTT

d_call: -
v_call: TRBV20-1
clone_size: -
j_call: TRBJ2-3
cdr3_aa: CSSRGFPDTQYF
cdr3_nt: TGCAGTTCCCGGGGTTTCCCAGATACGCAGTATTTT

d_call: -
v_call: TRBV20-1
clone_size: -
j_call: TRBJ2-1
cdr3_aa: CSARPPRLEGLNNEQFF
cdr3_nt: TGCAGTGCTAGGCCTCCTCGACTAGAGGGGCTTAACAATGAGCAGTTCTTC

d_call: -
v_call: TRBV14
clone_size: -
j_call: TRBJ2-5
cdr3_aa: CASSQASFVRQYF
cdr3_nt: TGTGCCAGCAGCCAAGCCTCATTTGTCAGGCAGTACTTC

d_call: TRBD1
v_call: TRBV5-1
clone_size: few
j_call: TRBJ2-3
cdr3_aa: CASRPGQGSPDTQYF
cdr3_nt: TGCGCCAGCAGACCAGGACAGGGGTCACCAGATACGCAGTATTTT

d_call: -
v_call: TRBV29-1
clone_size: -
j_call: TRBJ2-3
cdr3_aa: CSVITGPASTDTQYF
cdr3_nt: TGCAGCGTAATAACAGGACCTGCTAGCACAGATACGCAGTATTTT

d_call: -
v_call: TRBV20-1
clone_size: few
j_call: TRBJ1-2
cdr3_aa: CSARDVTAYGYTF
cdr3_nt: TGCAGTGCTAGAGATGTGACGGCCTATGGCTACACCTTC

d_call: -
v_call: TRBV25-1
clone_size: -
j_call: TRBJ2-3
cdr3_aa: CASSVLVGGTQYF
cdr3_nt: TGTGCCAGCAGCGTCTTAGTAGGGGGTACGCAGTATTTT

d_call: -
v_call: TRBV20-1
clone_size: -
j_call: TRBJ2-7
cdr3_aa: CSASPDSSYEQYF
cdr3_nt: TGCAGTGCTAGCCCCGACAGCTCCTACGAGCAGTACTTC

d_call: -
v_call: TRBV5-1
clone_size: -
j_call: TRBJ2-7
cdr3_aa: CASSLDGREWAEQYF
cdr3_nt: TGCGCCAGCAGCTTGGATGGCAGGGAATGGGCCGAGCAGTACTTC

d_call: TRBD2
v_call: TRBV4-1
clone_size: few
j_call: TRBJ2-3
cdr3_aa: CASSPGELAGSQYF
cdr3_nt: TGCGCCAGCAGCCCGGGTGAACTAGCGGGATCGCAGTATTTT

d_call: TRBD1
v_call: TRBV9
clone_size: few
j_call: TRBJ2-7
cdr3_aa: CASSLQDRGLEQYF
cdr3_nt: TGTGCCAGCAGCCTACAGGACAGGGGGCTCGAGCAGTACTTC

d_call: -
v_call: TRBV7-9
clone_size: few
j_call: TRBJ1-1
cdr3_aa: CASSSPQDGPEAFF
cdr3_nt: TGTGCCAGCAGCTCCCCCCAGGATGGTCCTGAAGCTTTCTTT

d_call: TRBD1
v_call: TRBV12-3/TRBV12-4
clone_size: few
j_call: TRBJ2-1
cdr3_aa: CASSEMISGTGIYNEQFF
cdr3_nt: TGTGCCAGCAGTGAAATGATAAGCGGGACAGGGATCTACAATGAGCAGTTCTTC

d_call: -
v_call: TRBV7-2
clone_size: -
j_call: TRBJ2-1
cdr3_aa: CASSSWTGANEQFF
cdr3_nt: TGTGCCAGCAGCTCATGGACGGGAGCCAATGAGCAGTTCTTC

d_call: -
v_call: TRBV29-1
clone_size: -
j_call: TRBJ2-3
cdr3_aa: CSVIHAGFSFDTQYF
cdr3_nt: TGCAGCGTCATCCACGCGGGGTTTAGTTTTGATACGCAGTATTTT

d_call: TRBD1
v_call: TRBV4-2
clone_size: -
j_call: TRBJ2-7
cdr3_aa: CASRPGTGGKEQYF
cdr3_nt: TGTGCCAGCAGGCCCGGGACAGGGGGGAAAGAGCAGTACTTC

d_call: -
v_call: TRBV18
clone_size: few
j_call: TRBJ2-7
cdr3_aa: CASSPGGYGSYEQYF
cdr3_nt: TGTGCCAGCTCACCGGGTGGTTATGGTAGCTACGAGCAGTACTTC